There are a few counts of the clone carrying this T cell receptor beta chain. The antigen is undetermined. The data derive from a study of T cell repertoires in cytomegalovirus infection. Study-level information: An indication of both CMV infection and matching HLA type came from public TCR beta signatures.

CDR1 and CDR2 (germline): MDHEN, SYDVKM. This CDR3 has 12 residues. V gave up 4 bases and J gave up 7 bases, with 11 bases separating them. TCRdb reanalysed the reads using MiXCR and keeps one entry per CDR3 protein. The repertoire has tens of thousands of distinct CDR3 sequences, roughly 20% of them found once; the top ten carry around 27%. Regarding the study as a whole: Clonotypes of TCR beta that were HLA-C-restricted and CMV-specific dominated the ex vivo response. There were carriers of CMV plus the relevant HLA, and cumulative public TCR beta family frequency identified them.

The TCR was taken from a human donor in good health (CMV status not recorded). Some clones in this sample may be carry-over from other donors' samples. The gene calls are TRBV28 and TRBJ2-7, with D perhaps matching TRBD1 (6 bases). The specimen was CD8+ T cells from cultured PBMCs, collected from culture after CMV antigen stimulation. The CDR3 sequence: CASSWDTGEQYF. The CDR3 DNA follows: TGTGCCAGCAGTTGGGACACGGGAGAGCAGTACTTC.